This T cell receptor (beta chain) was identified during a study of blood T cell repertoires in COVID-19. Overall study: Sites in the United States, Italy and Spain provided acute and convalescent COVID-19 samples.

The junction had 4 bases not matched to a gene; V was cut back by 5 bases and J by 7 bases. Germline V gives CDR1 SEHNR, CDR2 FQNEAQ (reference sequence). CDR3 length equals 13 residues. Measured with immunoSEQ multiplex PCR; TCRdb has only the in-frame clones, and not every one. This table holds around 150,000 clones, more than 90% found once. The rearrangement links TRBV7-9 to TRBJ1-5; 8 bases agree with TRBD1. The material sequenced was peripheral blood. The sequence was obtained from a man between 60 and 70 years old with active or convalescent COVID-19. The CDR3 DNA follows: TGTGCCAGCAGCGAGACAGGGGAGCAGCCCCAGCATTTT. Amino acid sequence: CASSETGEQPQHF. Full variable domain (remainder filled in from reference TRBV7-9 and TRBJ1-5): DTGVSQNPRHKITKRGQNVTFRCDPISEHNRLYWYRQTLGQGPEFLTYFQNEAQLEKSRLLSDRFSAERPKGSFSTLEIQRTEQGDSAMYLCASSETGEQPQHFGDGTRLSIL.